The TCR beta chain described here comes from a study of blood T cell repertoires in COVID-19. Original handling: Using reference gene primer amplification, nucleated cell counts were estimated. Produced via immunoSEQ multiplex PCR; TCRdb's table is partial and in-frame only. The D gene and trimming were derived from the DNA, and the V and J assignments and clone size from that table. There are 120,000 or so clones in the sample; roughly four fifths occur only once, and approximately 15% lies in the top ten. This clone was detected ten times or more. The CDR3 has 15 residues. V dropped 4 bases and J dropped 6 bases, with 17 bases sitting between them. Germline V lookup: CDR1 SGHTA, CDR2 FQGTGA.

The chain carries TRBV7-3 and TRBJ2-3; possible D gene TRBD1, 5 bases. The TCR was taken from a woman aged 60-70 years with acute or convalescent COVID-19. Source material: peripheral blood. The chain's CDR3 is CASSSHKGSGDTQYF. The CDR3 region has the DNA TGTGCCAGCAGCTCCCATAAGGGGTCGGGCGATACGCAGTATTTT. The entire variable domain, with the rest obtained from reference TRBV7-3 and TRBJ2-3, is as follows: GAGVSQTPSNKVTEKGKYVELRCDPISGHTALYWYRQSLGQGPEFLIYFQGTGAADDSGLPNDRFFAVRPEGSVSTLKIQRTERGDSAVYLCASSSHKGSGDTQYFGPGTRLTVL.